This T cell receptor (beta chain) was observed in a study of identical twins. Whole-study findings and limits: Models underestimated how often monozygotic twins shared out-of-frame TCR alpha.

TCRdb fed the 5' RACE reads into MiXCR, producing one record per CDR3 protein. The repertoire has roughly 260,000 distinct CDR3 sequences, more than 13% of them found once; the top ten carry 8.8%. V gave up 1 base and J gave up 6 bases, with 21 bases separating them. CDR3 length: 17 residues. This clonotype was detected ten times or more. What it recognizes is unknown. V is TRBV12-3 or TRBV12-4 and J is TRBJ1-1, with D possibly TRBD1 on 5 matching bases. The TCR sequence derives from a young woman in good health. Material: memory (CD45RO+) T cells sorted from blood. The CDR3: CASSLVGSGHQGAEAFF. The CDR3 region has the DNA TGTGCCAGCAGTTTAGTTGGGTCAGGGCACCAGGGCGCTGAAGCTTTCTTT.